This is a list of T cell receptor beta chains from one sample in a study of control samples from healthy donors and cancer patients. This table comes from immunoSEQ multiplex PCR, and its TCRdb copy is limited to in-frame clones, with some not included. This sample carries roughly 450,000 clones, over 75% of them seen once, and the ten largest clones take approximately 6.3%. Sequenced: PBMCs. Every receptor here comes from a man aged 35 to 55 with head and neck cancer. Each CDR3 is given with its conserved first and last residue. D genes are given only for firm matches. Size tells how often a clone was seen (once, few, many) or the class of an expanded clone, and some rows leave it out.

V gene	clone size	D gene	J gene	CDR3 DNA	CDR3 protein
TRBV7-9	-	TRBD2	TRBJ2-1	TGTGCCAGCAGCTTAAGGACTAGCGGGAGCTCCTACAATGAGCAGTTCTTC	CASSLRTSGSSYNEQFF
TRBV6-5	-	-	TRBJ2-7	TGTGCCAGCAGTCCGTGGGAAAGCTCCTACGAGCAGTACTTC	CASSPWESSYEQYF
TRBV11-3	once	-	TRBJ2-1	TGTGCCAGCAGCCAGGGGTCGGATGAGCAGTTCTTC	CASSQGSDEQFF
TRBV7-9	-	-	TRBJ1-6	TGTGCCAGCAGCCCCGACGCAGGGAATAATTCACCCCTCCACTTT	CASSPDAGNNSPLHF
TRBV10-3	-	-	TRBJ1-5	TGTGCCATCAGTGCCCCTCCCCCCCAGCATTTT	CAISAPPPQHF
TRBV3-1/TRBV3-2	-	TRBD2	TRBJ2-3	TGTGCCAGCAGGAGCGGGGGCACAGATACGCAGTATTTT	CASRSGGTDTQYF
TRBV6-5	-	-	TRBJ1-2	TGTGCCAGCAGCTACTCCGGGACGGCGAACTATGGCTACACCTTC	CASSYSGTANYGYTF
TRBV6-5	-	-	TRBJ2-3	TGTGCCAGCAGTTACTCGGGCCGCGATACGCAGTATTTT	CASSYSGRDTQYF
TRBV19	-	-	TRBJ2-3	TGTGCCAGTAAGTCGGGGGATACGCAGTATTTT	CASKSGDTQYF
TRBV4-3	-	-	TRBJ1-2	TGCGCCAGCAGCCAAGGGGATGACGGAGACTATGGCTACACCTTC	CASSQGDDGDYGYTF
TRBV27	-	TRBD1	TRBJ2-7	TGTGCCAGCAGCCCCGGACAGGGTACTTACGAGCAGTACTTC	CASSPGQGTYEQYF
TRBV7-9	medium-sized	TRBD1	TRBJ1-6	TGTGCCAGCAACCATGACAGGGGCTATAATTCACCCCTCCACTTT	CASNHDRGYNSPLHF
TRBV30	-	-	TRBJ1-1	TGTGCCTGGAGTGTACAAGGGAGGGTAGTCACGAACACTGAAGCTTTCTTT	CAWSVQGRVVTNTEAFF
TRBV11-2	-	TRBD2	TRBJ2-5	TGTGCCAGCAGCTACCTAGCGGGCGAGCAAGAGACCCAGTACTTC	CASSYLAGEQETQYF
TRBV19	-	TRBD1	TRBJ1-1	TGTGCCAGTAGTAAATGGGACAGGCCCTTATCTATGAACACTGAAGCTTTCTTT	CASSKWDRPLSMNTEAFF
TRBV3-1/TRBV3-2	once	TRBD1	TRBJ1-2	TGTGCCAGCAGCCAAGATGGGGACAGGGGTGATGGCTACACCTTC	CASSQDGDRGDGYTF
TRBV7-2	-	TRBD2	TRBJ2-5	TGTGCCAGCAGCTGGTTAGCGGGAACTCAAGAGACCCAGTACTTC	CASSWLAGTQETQYF
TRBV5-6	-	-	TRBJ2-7	TGTGCCAGCAGCTTGGGACGGGGTCGGAGTGCCTACGAGCAGTACTTC	CASSLGRGRSAYEQYF
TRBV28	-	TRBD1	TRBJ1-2	TGTGCCAGCAGTTTACGGGACAGGGCGGTCTATGGCTACACCTTC	CASSLRDRAVYGYTF
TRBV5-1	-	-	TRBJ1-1	TGCGCCAGCAGCACGACAGGAGATGTAATGAACACTGAAGCTTTCTTT	CASSTTGDVMNTEAFF
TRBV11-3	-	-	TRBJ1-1	TGTGCCAGCAGCTTATTAGGAGGAACTGAAGCTTTCTTT	CASSLLGGTEAFF
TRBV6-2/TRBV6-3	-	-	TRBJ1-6	TGTGCCAGCAGTTATGAAGTTGCAAATTCACCCCTCCACTTT	CASSYEVANSPLHF
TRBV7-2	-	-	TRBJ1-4	TGTGCCAGCAGCCCCCCGCGCGACAGTACAACTAATGAAAAACTGTTTTTT	CASSPPRDSTTNEKLFF
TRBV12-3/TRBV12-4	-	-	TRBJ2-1	TGTGCCAGCAGTTTGGTAGTCGATGAGCAGTTCTTC	CASSLVVDEQFF
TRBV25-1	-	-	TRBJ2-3	TGTGCCAGCAGCGGACTACGAGGTACGCAGTATTTT	CASSGLRGTQYF
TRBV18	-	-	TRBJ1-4	TGTGCCAGCTCACTCACCCAGAACTCTAATGAAAAACTGTTTTTT	CASSLTQNSNEKLFF
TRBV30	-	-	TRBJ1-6	TGTGCCTCCCGCCACGAGTATAATTCACCCCTCCACTTT	CASRHEYNSPLHF
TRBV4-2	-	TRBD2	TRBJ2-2	TGTGCCAGCAGCCAGACTAGCGGGCCTACGACCGGGGAGCTGTTTTTT	CASSQTSGPTTGELFF
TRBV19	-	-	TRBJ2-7	TGTGCCAGTAGTGATAGCCACTACGAGCAGTACTTC	CASSDSHYEQYF
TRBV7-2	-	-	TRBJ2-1	TGTGCCAGCAGCTTAGAAGCAGCTCTGGATGAGCAGTTCTTC	CASSLEAALDEQFF
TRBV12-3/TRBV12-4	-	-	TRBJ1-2	TGTGCCACCCAGGGCAGGAACTATGGCTACACCTTC	CATQGRNYGYTF
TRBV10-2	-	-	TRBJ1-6	TGCGCCAGCAGTGAACCGGGACTCACTATCCCCTATAATTCACCCCTCCACTTT	CASSEPGLTIPYNSPLHF
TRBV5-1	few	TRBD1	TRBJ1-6	TGCGCCAGCAGCGGCGGGGACAGGGGAGTTGATTCACCCCTCCACTTT	CASSGGDRGVDSPLHF
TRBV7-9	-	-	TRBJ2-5	TGTGCCAGCAGCTTAGCGGGGGGCCAAGAGACCCAGTACTTC	CASSLAGGQETQYF
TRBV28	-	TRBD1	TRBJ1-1	TGTGCCAGCAGTTCCCGCAGGGGGCTAAGAAAGGGCACTGAAGCTTTCTTT	CASSSRRGLRKGTEAFF
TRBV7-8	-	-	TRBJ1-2	TGTGCCAGCAGCCAGGGCGTCTATGGCTACACCTTC	CASSQGVYGYTF
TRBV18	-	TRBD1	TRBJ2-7	TGTGCCAGCTCACAACCGACAGGGTTTGGATCCGAGCAGTACTTC	CASSQPTGFGSEQYF
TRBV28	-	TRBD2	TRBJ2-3	TGTGCCAGCAGTCCCCCGGGACTAGCGGGAGCAGGTATTGCAGATACGCAGTATTTT	CASSPPGLAGAGIADTQYF
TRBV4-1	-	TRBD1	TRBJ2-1	TGCGCCAGCAGCCCCTGGACAGGCCCGAGGGAGCAGTTCTTC	CASSPWTGPREQFF
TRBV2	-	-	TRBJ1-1	TGTGCCAGCACCCCCCCCGGGTTGAGCACTGAAGCTTTCTTT	CASTPPGLSTEAFF
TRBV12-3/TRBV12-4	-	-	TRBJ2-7	TGTGCCAGCAGTTCAGACACCTACGAGCAGTACTTC	CASSSDTYEQYF
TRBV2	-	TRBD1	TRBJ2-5	TGTGCCAGCTCGGGGACAGCTCTACAAGAGACCCAGTACTTC	CASSGTALQETQYF
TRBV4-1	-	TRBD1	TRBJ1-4	TGCGCCAGCAGCCAAGATGGTACAGGGGTAGTAAAACTGTTTTTT	CASSQDGTGVVKLFF
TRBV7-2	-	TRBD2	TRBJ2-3	TGTGCCAGCAGGGGGAGGAGGGGACTAGCGGACACAGATACGCAGTATTTT	CASRGRRGLADTDTQYF
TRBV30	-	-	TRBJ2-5	TGTGCCTGGGTTCCCCTCGGGACATCGCAAGAGACCCAGTACTTC	CAWVPLGTSQETQYF
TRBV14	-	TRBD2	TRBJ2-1	TGTGCCAGCAGCCAAAATATCCCGGGACTAGGGGGGGGTGAGCAGTTCTTC	CASSQNIPGLGGGEQFF
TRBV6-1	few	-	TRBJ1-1	TGTGCCAGCAGTGAAGCTCCATCGAGCTTTGAAGCTTTCTTT	CASSEAPSSFEAFF
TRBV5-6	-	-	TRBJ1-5	TGTGCCAGCAGCTTGTATGGGTGGATGCCCCAGCATTTT	CASSLYGWMPQHF
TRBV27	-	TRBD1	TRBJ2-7	TGTGCCAGCAGTAGCCCGACAGGGGTGGACGAGCAGTACTTC	CASSSPTGVDEQYF
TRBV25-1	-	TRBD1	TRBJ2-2	TGTGCCAGCAGAAGACAGGGGGCAACGAACACCGGGGAGCTGTTTTTT	CASRRQGATNTGELFF
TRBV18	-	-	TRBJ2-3	TGTGCCAGCTCACCTGAACTAGCAGATTCCACAGATACGCAGTATTTT	CASSPELADSTDTQYF
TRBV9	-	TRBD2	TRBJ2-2	TGTGCCAGCAGCGTTTTAGCGGGAGAGGGTACCGGGGAGCTGTTTTTT	CASSVLAGEGTGELFF
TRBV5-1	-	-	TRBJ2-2	TGCGCCAGCAGCTTCAGGGACTTGAACACCGGGGAGCTGTTTTTT	CASSFRDLNTGELFF
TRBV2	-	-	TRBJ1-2	TGTGCCAGCAGTGAATCTTCAGCTGCCTATGGCTACACCTTC	CASSESSAAYGYTF
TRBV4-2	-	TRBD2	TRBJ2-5	TGTGCCAGCAGCCATAGACTAGCGGGGGGCCAAGAGACCCAGTACTTC	CASSHRLAGGQETQYF